These 26 T cell receptor beta chains share one sample of origin, sequenced in a study of cytomegalovirus exposure and HLA in healthy donors. The PCR was carried out with 60 Vbeta primers and 13 Jbeta primers. Produced via immunoSEQ multiplex PCR; TCRdb's table is partial and in-frame only. The sample includes some 120,000 clones, 15% of them seen just once. The sequenced sample consisted of PBMCs. The receptors were sampled from a woman in her late teens or twenties in good health and CMV-seronegative.

This clone came up a few times. The chain is built from TRBV6-1 and TRBJ2-7, with D perhaps matching TRBD2 (6 bases). CDR3 size: 15 residues. Germline V gene data show CDR1 as MNHNS and CDR2 as SASEGT. V shed 3 bases and J shed 4 bases, with 16 bases lying between them. This CDR3 reads CASSESSGLTYEQYF. DNA of the CDR3: TGTGCCAGCAGTGAGTCATCGGGACTGACGTACGAGCAGTACTTC.

This chain connects TRBV11-2 to TRBJ2-7, with 8 nucleotides matching TRBD1. J lost 0 bases, V lost 5 bases, and 6 bases had no gene match. Germline CDR1 SGHAT, CDR2 FQNNGV. The CDR3 runs 15 residues. The CDR3 loop is CASSQGAASSYEQYF. As DNA, the CDR3 is TGTGCCAGCAGCCAGGGGGCAGCCAGCTCCTACGAGCAGTACTTC. Filled out from reference TRBV11-2 and TRBJ2-7, the complete variable domain reads EAGVAQSPRYKIIEKRQSVAFWCNPISGHATLYWYQQILGQGPKLLIQFQNNGVVDDSQLPKDRFSAERLKGVDSTLKIQPAKLEDSAVYLCASSQGAASSYEQYFGPGTRLTVT.

Only a few counts were recorded for this clone. The J gene is TRBJ2-5, the V gene TRBV5-4, with 8 nucleotides matching TRBD2. The germline CDR1 and CDR2 sequences are SGHNT and YYREEE (reference sequence). J was trimmed by 1 base and V by 5 bases; bases with no gene match: 7. The CDR3 length is 15 residues. CDR3 in DNA: TGTGCCAGCAGTAGTGGGACTAGTTTCCAAGAGACCCAGTACTTC. It encodes CASSSGTSFQETQYF.

V gene TRBV6-5 combines with J gene TRBJ1-4; D gene unclear. Germline V gene sequence: CDR1 MNHEY, CDR2 SVGAGI. The CDR3 sequence is 15 residues long. V was cut by 0 bases and J by 0 bases, with 5 bases left in between. CDR3 in amino acids: CASSYSIATNEKLFF. CDR3 coding DNA: TGTGCCAGCAGTTACTCCATAGCAACTAATGAAAAACTGTTTTTT.

The V call is TRBV29-1, the J call TRBJ2-5, with 11 bases fitting TRBD2. Germline V gives CDR1 SQVTM, CDR2 ANQGSEA. The CDR3 runs 13 residues. Losses at the gene ends were 8 bases for V and 7 bases for J; bases not matched to a gene: 9. The CDR3 DNA sequence: TGCAGCTTTCGACTAGCGGGGATAGGGACCCAGTACTTC. As protein: CSFRLAGIGTQYF.

There are a few counts of this clone. The chain employs TRBV28 and TRBJ1-4; a possible D gene is TRBD1 (5 bases). The CDR3 is made up of 16 amino acids. Germline lookup yields CDR1 MDHEN and CDR2 SYDVKM. V lost 4 bases and J 4 bases, leaving 16 bases between the germline ends. The CDR3 sequence: CASSYPAGTLNEKLFF. CDR3 coding DNA: TGTGCCAGCAGTTATCCGGCGGGGACCCTTAATGAAAAACTGTTTTTT.

This clone was counted a few times. Other DNA sequences in this specimen translate into the identical CDR3. The chain combines TRBV30 with TRBJ1-3; unclear D gene. V lost 0 bases to trimming and J lost 3 bases, with 12 bases between them. The CDR3 extends over 15 amino acids. CDR1 and CDR2 from the germline V gene are GTSNPN and SVGIG (reference sequence). The CDR3 loop is CAWSVGGLGGNTIYF. CDR3 nucleotides: TGTGCCTGGAGTGTAGGAGGGTTGGGTGGAAACACCATATATTTT.

This chain connects TRBV6-1 to TRBJ1-5, with 7 bases matching TRBD1. The V gene's germline CDR1 is MNHNS and CDR2 SASEGT. With 10 bases clipped from V and 2 bases from J, the junction kept 5 bases outside the gene matches. The CDR3 covers 13 residues. CDR3 in amino acids: CAIAGTGNQPQHF. CDR3 DNA: TGTGCCATCGCCGGGACAGGCAATCAGCCCCAGCATTTT.

The chain has TRBV7-6 and TRBJ2-1; unclear D gene. CDR3 length: 14 residues. Trimming took 3 bases from V and 1 from J, leaving 7 bases between them. Germline CDR1 and CDR2: SGHVS and FNYEAQ. CDR3 DNA sequence: TGTGCCAGCAGCTTTGCGTTGTCCTACAATGAGCAGTTCTTC. Its translation: CASSFALSYNEQFF.

This chain uses TRBV4-3 with TRBJ2-5, with 9 positions matching TRBD2. The length of the CDR3 is 15 residues. With 4 bases clipped from V and 4 bases from J, the junction kept 7 bases outside the gene matches. In germline, CDR1 is LGHNA, CDR2 YSLEER. CDR3 protein: CASSRVRGGGETQYF. The CDR3 nucleotides read TGCGCCAGCAGCCGTGTGCGGGGGGGCGGAGAGACCCAGTACTTC.

The gene calls are TRBV30 and TRBJ1-1; D may be TRBD1 (5 bases). Germline V gene data show CDR1 as GTSNPN and CDR2 as SVGIG (reference sequence). V was trimmed by 3 bases and J by 4 bases, leaving 12 bases between them. The CDR3 covers 13 residues. CDR3 bases: TGTGCCTGGAGGACGGGGGTGGGCACTGAAGCTTTCTTT. Its translation is CAWRTGVGTEAFF. The whole variable domain, filled in from reference TRBV30 and TRBJ1-1, reads SQTIHQWPATLVQPVGSPLSLECTVEGTSNPNLYWYRQAAGRGLQLLFYSVGIGQISSEVPQNLSASRPQDRQFILSSKKLLLSDSGFYLCAWRTGVGTEAFFGQGTRLTVV.

This clone was seen a few times. The chain carries TRBV14 and TRBJ2-2, with TRBD1 matching over 9 bases. The V segment lost 2 bases and the J segment 2 bases; nucleotides outside the gene matches: 3. The CDR3 length is 16 residues. Per germline, CDR1 SGHDN and CDR2 FVKESK. CDR3 sequence (DNA): TGTGCCAGCAGCCAATGGGACAGGGACAACACCGGGGAGCTGTTTTTT. Its translation: CASSQWDRDNTGELFF.

This clone was recorded a few times. This chain's CDR3 is CASSEAWREQFF. CDR3 nucleotide sequence: TGTGCCAGCAGTGAAGCGTGGAGAGAGCAGTTCTTC. The gene calls are TRBV6-1 and TRBJ2-1; D call uncertain. V gave up 0 bases and J gave up 10 bases, with 7 bases separating them. The CDR3 covers 12 residues. The germline gives CDR1 MNHNS, CDR2 SASEGT.

This clone was counted only a few times. This chain connects TRBV5-1 to TRBJ1-2; 9 nucleotides agree with TRBD1. CDR3 length equals 18 residues. V lost 2 bases, J lost 8 bases, and 19 bases stayed unmatched. Germline values: CDR1 SGHRS, CDR2 YFSETQ. CDR3 loop: CASSFGTGSSISFRGYTF. The CDR3 DNA reads TGCGCCAGCAGCTTCGGGACAGGGTCCTCCATTTCCTTTCGGGGCTACACCTTC.

The chain couples TRBV9 to TRBJ1-3, with D perhaps matching TRBD1 (6 bases). The germline CDR1 and CDR2 sequences are SGDLS and YYNGEE. The CDR3 runs 15 residues. V lost 3 bases and J 0 bases, leaving 10 bases between the germline ends. CDR3 in amino acids: CASSGPTGSGNTIYF. CDR3 nucleotide sequence: TGTGCCAGCAGCGGACCGACAGGCTCTGGAAACACCATATATTTT.

This clone came up a few times. This chain connects TRBV29-1 to TRBJ2-7; weak D call: TRBD2 (6 bases). The germline gives CDR1 SQVTM, CDR2 ANQGSEA. Trimming pared 2 bases from V and 3 bases from J, leaving 11 bases between. This CDR3 has 13 amino acids. Written as DNA, the CDR3 is TGCAGCGTTGAAAAGGACGGGGGCTACGAGCAGTACTTC. This sequence encodes CSVEKDGGYEQYF.

The table lists this clone with a few counts. The rearrangement joins TRBV27 to TRBJ1-5; D unclear. V was shortened by 4 bases and J by 1 base, with 17 bases between the two germline ends. The CDR3 is 17 amino acids. Germline V gene sequence: CDR1 MNHEY, CDR2 SMNVEV (reference sequence). The chain's CDR3 is CASSSFFGNWSNQPQHF. The CDR3 DNA reads TGTGCCAGCAGTTCCTTCTTCGGGAATTGGAGCAATCAGCCCCAGCATTTT.

The rearrangement links TRBV15 to TRBJ2-7; TRBD1 matches at 8 bases. This CDR3 is built from 16 residues. V was pared by 1 base and J by 5 bases, with 10 bases of the junction left unmatched. Germline V CDR1 and CDR2: LNHNV, YYDKDF (reference sequence). CDR3: CATSRATGTGYNEQYF. The DNA for the CDR3 is TGTGCCACCAGCAGAGCAACCGGGACAGGTTACAACGAGCAGTACTTC. The full variable domain, in which reference TRBV15 and TRBJ2-7 provide the parts outside the CDR3, is DAMVIQNPRYQVTQFGKPVTLSCSQTLNHNVMYWYQQKSSQAPKLLFHYYDKDFNNEADTPDNFQSRRPNTSFCFLDIRSPGLGDTAMYLCATSRATGTGYNEQYFGPGTRLTVT.

This clone appeared a few times. This chain uses TRBV9 with TRBJ1-4; maybe TRBD1 (6 bases). The CDR3 length is 16 residues. Per the germline V gene, CDR1 is SGDLS and CDR2 is YYNGEE. V shed 3 bases and J shed 4 bases, with 16 bases lying between them. CDR3 residues: CASSARGTYNNEKLFF. As DNA, the CDR3 is TGTGCCAGCAGCGCTAGGGGGACCTATAATAATGAAAAACTGTTTTTT.

The chain is built from TRBV2 and TRBJ1-6; TRBD1 might be the D (5 bases). This CDR3 spans 14 amino acids. The germline V gene has CDR1 SNHLY and CDR2 FYNNEI. Trimming stripped 6 bases from V and 9 bases from J, with 15 bases between. The CDR3 here is CASRRGEGTSPLHF. The CDR3 coding sequence is TGTGCCAGCAGGAGAGGGGAGGGTACTTCACCCCTCCACTTT. Together with reference TRBV2 and TRBJ1-6, the CDR3 gives the full variable domain: EPEVTQTPSHQVTQMGQEVILRCVPISNHLYFYWYRQILGQKVEFLVSFYNNEISEKSEIFDDQFSVERPDGSNFTLKIRSTKLEDSAMYFCASRRGEGTSPLHFGNGTRLTVT.

The chain is built from TRBV6-1 and TRBJ2-5; 8 bases are shared with TRBD2. There are 15 residues in the CDR3. CDR1 is MNHNS and CDR2 is SASEGT in the germline V gene. V gave up 5 bases and J gave up 1 base; unmatched junction bases: 6. The CDR3, as DNA: TGTGCCAGCAGTCTCCGGGGGGGCCTCCAAGAGACCCAGTACTTC. Amino acids: CASSLRGGLQETQYF.

This clone has more than one count but fewer than ten. The rearrangement joins TRBV28 to TRBJ2-1; D perhaps matches TRBD2 (6 bases). The CDR3 has 14 amino acids. The germline V and J ends were trimmed by 8 bases and 1 base, with 12 bases remaining between them. Germline CDR1 reads MDHEN; CDR2 reads SYDVKM. The CDR3 protein is CASGGRESYNEQFF. The CDR3 bases are TGTGCCAGCGGGGGTCGGGAGTCCTACAATGAGCAGTTCTTC.

The chain combines TRBV29-1 with TRBJ1-1, with TRBD1 identical over 7 bases. The germline gives CDR1 SQVTM, CDR2 ANQGSEA. V lost 7 bases and J lost 2; bases outside the gene matches: 7. The CDR3 covers 13 residues. CDR3 bases: TGCAGCGAGACAGGGCTTACCAACACTGAAGCTTTCTTT. It is translated as CSETGLTNTEAFF. Together with reference TRBV29-1 and TRBJ1-1, the CDR3 gives the full variable domain: SAVISQKPSRDICQRGTSLTIQCQVDSQVTMMFWYRQQPGQSLTLIATANQGSEATYESGFVIDKFPISRPNLTFSTLTVSNMSPEDSSIYLCSETGLTNTEAFFGQGTRLTVV.

There are a few counts of this clone. The chain is built from TRBV19 and TRBJ1-2, with 10 positions matching TRBD1. Germline trimming cut 7 bases from V and 7 bases from J; bases unmatched to any gene: 15. CDR3 length: 16 amino acids. Germline V CDR1 and CDR2: LNHDA, SQIVND (reference sequence). The CDR3 DNA reads as TGTGCCAGTACCACGATACCGGGACAGGGGATGTTTGGCTACACCTTC. Translation gives CASTTIPGQGMFGYTF.

The V call is TRBV28, the J call TRBJ1-2; possibly TRBD1 for D (6 bases). V lost 6 bases and J 8 bases, leaving 16 bases between the germline ends. This CDR3 comprises 13 residues. CDR1 and CDR2 (germline): MDHEN, SYDVKM. The CDR3 spells CASSRTRGGGYTF. The DNA of the CDR3 is TGTGCCAGCAGCCGGACCCGGGGGGGCGGCTACACCTTC.

J is TRBJ2-3 and V is TRBV5-1; the D gene is possibly TRBD2 (5 bases). Germline-derived CDR1 and CDR2 are SGHRS and YFSETQ. Between the trimmed V and J ends, which lost 0 bases and 2 bases, there was a span of 13 bases. The CDR3 is made up of 16 amino acids. DNA for the CDR3: TGCGCCAGCAGCTTGGGAGGGCTTTCCCACACAGATACGCAGTATTTT. It codes for CASSLGGLSHTDTQYF.